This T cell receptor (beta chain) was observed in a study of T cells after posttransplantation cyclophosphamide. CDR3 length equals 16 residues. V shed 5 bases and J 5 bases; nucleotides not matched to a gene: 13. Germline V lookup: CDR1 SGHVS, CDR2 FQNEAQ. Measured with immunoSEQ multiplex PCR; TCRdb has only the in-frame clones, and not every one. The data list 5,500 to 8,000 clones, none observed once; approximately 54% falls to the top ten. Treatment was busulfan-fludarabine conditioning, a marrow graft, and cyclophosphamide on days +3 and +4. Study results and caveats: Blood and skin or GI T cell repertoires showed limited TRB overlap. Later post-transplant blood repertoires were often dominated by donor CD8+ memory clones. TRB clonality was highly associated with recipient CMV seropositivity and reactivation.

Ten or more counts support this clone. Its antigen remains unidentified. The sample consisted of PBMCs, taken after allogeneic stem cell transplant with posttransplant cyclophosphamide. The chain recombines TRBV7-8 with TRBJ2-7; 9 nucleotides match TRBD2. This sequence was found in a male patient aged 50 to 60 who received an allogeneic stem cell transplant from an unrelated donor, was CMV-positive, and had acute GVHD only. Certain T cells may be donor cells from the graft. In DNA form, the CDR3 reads TGTGCCAGCAGCCCCCCATTGCGGGAGGGCCGTGACGAGCAGTACTTC. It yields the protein CASSPPLREGRDEQYF.